The 14 T cell receptor beta chains reported below all come from one sample, sequenced in a study of blood T cells in healthy people across ages. PCR was performed a second time for about 6 to 11 cycles using a sample-barcoded 5' primer and a J-beta primer mix. TCRdb reprocessed the 5' RACE reads with MiXCR, giving one entry per CDR3 protein. This table holds hundreds of thousands of distinct CDR3 sequences, roughly 26% found once. The specimen was blood. The origin of the receptors is a woman of 80 years or more in good health.

The table lists this clonotype with many counts. The chain couples TRBV6-5 to TRBJ2-3; D assignment may be TRBD1 or TRBD2 (5 bases each). The V gene lost 6 bases and the J gene lost 7 bases, with 17 bases spanning the gap. The CDR3 totals 14 residues. In germline, CDR1 is MNHEY, CDR2 SVGAGI. The CDR3 DNA reads TGTGCCAGCAGCCGGGACCGTATAGGGCATACGCAGTATTTT. Its protein is CASSRDRIGHTQYF.

The genes are TRBV7-9 and TRBJ1-1; 8 positions agree with TRBD1. The CDR3 consists of 16 residues. Germline trimming cut 4 bases from V and 5 bases from J; bases unmatched to any gene: 12. The V gene's germline CDR1 is SEHNR and CDR2 FQNEAQ (reference sequence). The CDR3 region is CASSSPIDRGHTEAFF. In DNA form, the CDR3 reads TGTGCCAGCAGCTCGCCCATCGACAGGGGTCATACTGAAGCTTTCTTT.

The chain is built from TRBV20-1 and TRBJ2-3, with 14 positions matching TRBD2. The germline V gene has CDR1 DFQATT and CDR2 SNEGSKA (reference sequence). The CDR3 has 17 residues. The V segment lost 0 bases and the J segment 6 bases; nucleotides outside the gene matches: 8. Written as DNA, the CDR3 is TGCAGTGCTAGAGATAGGAGACTAGCGGGGGGGACCGATACGCAGTATTTT. Its protein product is CSARDRRLAGGTDTQYF.

This clonotype showed up just a few times. An end of the junction does not agree with germline; a read error may underlie this. The chain recombines TRBV27 with TRBJ2-3, with no clear D. CDR3 length equals 11 residues. Germline CDR1 reads MNHEY; CDR2 reads SMNVEV (reference sequence). CDR3 DNA sequence: TGTGTCAGCAGTCCCACAGATACGCAGTATTTT. Protein sequence: CVSSPTDTQYF.

The V call is TRBV29-1, the J call TRBJ1-2; D is unresolved. V shed 3 bases and J shed 6 bases, with 11 bases lying between them. Germline CDR1 and CDR2: SQVTM and ANQGSEA. The CDR3 loop spans 12 amino acids. The CDR3 sequence: CSVDVGLHGYTF. CDR3 sequence (DNA): TGCAGCGTTGATGTGGGTTTGCATGGCTACACCTTC. The full variable domain, rest sourced from reference TRBV29-1 and TRBJ1-2, is SAVISQKPSRDICQRGTSLTIQCQVDSQVTMMFWYRQQPGQSLTLIATANQGSEATYESGFVIDKFPISRPNLTFSTLTVSNMSPEDSSIYLCSVDVGLHGYTFGSGTRLTVV.

This clonotype has only a few counts. The chain joins TRBV7-2 to TRBJ2-7, with 15 bases fitting TRBD2. This CDR3 has 15 amino acids. CDR1 SGHTA and CDR2 FQGNSA come from the germline V gene. Germline trimming cut 5 bases from V and 4 bases from J; bases unmatched to any gene: 3. The CDR3 bases are TGTGCCAGCAGCGCCGGACTAGCGGGGGGGTACGAGCAGTACTTC. Protein product: CASSAGLAGGYEQYF.

In this sample, this clonotype turned up a few times. This may arise from a read error, as a much more abundant clone is one base away. The chain carries TRBV29-1 and TRBJ2-5; 7 bases map to TRBD1. The germline gives CDR1 SQVTM, CDR2 ANQGSEA. The CDR3 spans 13 residues. V was clipped by 5 bases and J by 11 bases; unmatched bases: 14. CDR3 nucleotide sequence: TGCAGCGTTTCCAGGGGGAACTACAATGAGCAGTACTTC. It is translated as CSVSRGNYNEQYF.

This clonotype was found many times. The rearrangement joins TRBV27 to TRBJ2-1; the match to TRBD2 covers 12 bases. Germline V lookup: CDR1 MNHEY, CDR2 SMNVEV (reference sequence). This CDR3 has 14 amino acids. J gave up 9 bases and V 7 bases, and 7 bases lay outside the gene matches. CDR3 nucleotide sequence: TGTGCCAGCATTAAGCTAGCGGGGGGGCTTGAGCAGTTCTTC. Protein sequence: CASIKLAGGLEQFF.

This clonotype was seen repeatedly, ten times or more. The chain couples TRBV7-2 to TRBJ2-7; 9 nucleotides align to TRBD1. The germline V gene encodes CDR1 SGHTA and CDR2 FQGNSA. The CDR3 has 16 residues. V lost 4 bases to trimming and J lost 0 bases; unmatched junction nucleotides: 7. The CDR3 reads CASSWGQGRGSYEQYF. The CDR3 nucleotides read TGTGCCAGCAGCTGGGGACAGGGAAGAGGCTCCTACGAGCAGTACTTC.

This clonotype has at least ten counts. At one of its ends the junction is not consistent with the germline gene, which may arise from a read error. The chain has TRBV6-2 or TRBV6-3 and TRBJ2-3; D is perhaps TRBD2 (5 bases). Germline CDR1 is MNHEY and CDR2 is SVGEGT. The CDR3 contains 16 residues. The CDR3 bases are TGTGCCAGCAGTTACGGAGGTGGAGTCGGCACAGATATGCAGTATTTT. Encoded protein: CASSYGGGVGTDMQYF.

This clonotype was observed a few times. The V call is TRBV28, the J call TRBJ2-3, with D possibly TRBD1 on 6 matching bases. V was clipped by 6 bases and J by 4 bases, with 23 bases between them. Germline V lookup: CDR1 MDHEN, CDR2 SYDVKM. The CDR3 covers 17 residues. The DNA of the CDR3 is TGTGCCAGCAGCCCATCCCAGGCAGGGGCGGGTGCAGATACGCAGTATTTT. The encoded protein is CASSPSQAGAGADTQYF.

This clonotype appeared a few times. The V and J genes are TRBV5-5 and TRBJ1-5, with D tentatively TRBD1 (6 bases). CDR1 is SGHKS and CDR2 is YYEKEE in the germline V gene (reference sequence). This CDR3 contains 17 residues. Trimming removed 3 bases from V and 2 bases from J, with 18 bases in between. CDR3: CASSWGAGGRGNQPQHF. The CDR3 nucleotides read TGTGCCAGCAGCTGGGGGGCGGGGGGCAGAGGCAATCAGCCCCAGCATTTT.

In this sample, this clonotype turned up many times. CDR3 DNA sequence: TGTGCCAGCAGCTTAAGTACTCGGTCCACGGGACACTTCTCCTACGAGCAGTACTTC. This codes for CASSLSTRSTGHFSYEQYF. J is TRBJ2-7 and V is TRBV7-2, with D possibly matching TRBD1 (6 bases). CDR1 is SGHTA and CDR2 is FQGNSA in the germline V gene. This CDR3 has 19 residues. V shed 2 bases and J shed 0 bases, with 23 bases lying between them. Combining the CDR3 with reference TRBV7-2 and TRBJ2-7 gives the whole variable domain GAGVSQSPSNKVTEKGKDVELRCDPISGHTALYWYRQSLGQGLEFLIYFQGNSAPDKSGLPSDRFSAERTGGSVSTLTIQRTQQEDSAVYLCASSLSTRSTGHFSYEQYFGPGTRLTVT.

This chain connects TRBV20-1 to TRBJ1-4; possibly TRBD1 for D (5 bases). The germline gives CDR1 DFQATT, CDR2 SNEGSKA (reference sequence). The CDR3 extends over 14 amino acids. V was shortened by 3 bases and J by 4 bases, with 12 bases between the two germline ends. CDR3 DNA sequence: TGCAGTGCTAGGAGCGGGACTTTTAATGAAAAACTGTTTTTT. Protein sequence: CSARSGTFNEKLFF.